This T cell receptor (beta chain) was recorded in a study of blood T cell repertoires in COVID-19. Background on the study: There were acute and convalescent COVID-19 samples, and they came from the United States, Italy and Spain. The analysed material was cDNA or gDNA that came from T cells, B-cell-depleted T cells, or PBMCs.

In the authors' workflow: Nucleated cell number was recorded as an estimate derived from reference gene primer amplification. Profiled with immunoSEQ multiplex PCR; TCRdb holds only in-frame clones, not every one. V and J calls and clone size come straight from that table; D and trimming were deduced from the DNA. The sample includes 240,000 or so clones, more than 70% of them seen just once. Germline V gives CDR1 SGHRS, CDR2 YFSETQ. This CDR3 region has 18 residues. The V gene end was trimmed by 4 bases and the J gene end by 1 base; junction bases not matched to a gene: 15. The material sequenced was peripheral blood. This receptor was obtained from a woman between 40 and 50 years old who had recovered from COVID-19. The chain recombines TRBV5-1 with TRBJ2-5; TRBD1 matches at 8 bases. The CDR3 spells CASSLRPATGGPQETQYF. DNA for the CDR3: TGCGCCAGCAGCCTGCGCCCCGCCACAGGGGGGCCCCAAGAGACCCAGTACTTC.